This T cell receptor (beta chain) derives from a study of T-cell reconstitution after alpha-beta-depleted transplantation in children. This clonotype was found a few times. Library preparation (for TCRbeta) was performed with unique molecular identifiers. Using its own MiXCR run on the PCR reads, TCRdb lists one record per CDR3 protein. Altogether 450,000 to 600,000 distinct CDR3 sequences are present, more than 9% being singletons, with the ten largest covering around 2.2%. This CDR3 contains 17 residues. The junction had 9 bases not matched to a gene; V was cut back by 4 bases and J by 3 bases. Germline CDR1 and CDR2: SGHTA and FQGNSA.

This chain uses TRBV7-2 with TRBJ2-7; 13 bases match TRBD2. The specimen was PBMCs, collected before TCRalphabeta/CD19-depleted stem cell transplant. The clonotype originates from a child aged 2-15 years with inherited bone marrow failure, due to receive a stem cell transplant. The CDR3: CASSWPTSGRSHYEQYF. CDR3 nucleotides: TGTGCCAGCAGCTGGCCGACTAGCGGGAGGTCCCACTACGAGCAGTACTTC.